The entry below describes one T cell receptor (beta chain). Per the germline V gene, CDR1 is PRHDT and CDR2 is FYEKMQ (reference sequence). The CDR3 extends over 15 amino acids. V gave up 8 bases and J gave up 8 bases; unmatched junction bases: 14. This sample is drawn from a study of technical replicates of blood from a handful of donors. The protocol was immunoSEQ multiplex PCR, while the TCRdb copy is restricted to in-frame clones and leaves out a portion. The sample lists approximately 81,000 clones, roughly four fifths occurring once. What was sequenced was PBMCs. The source of this sequence is a human donor in good health. Some clones in this sample may be carry-over from other donors' samples. The V and J genes are TRBV13 and TRBJ1-3, with 8 positions matching TRBD1. CDR3 bases: TGTGCCAGCTCCTATAAGACAGGGGTCTTCGACACCATATATTTT. Its translation: CASSYKTGVFDTIYF.